Below are 16 T cell receptor beta chains sequenced from a single sample in a study of spatial heterogeneity in lung cancer. Time point denoted: sample taken at primary tumor resection. Without sorting, whole RNA was sequenced from tumor, nontumor lung or frozen PBMC. Using its own MiXCR run on the 5' RACE reads, TCRdb lists one record per CDR3 protein. The repertoire includes about 48,000 distinct CDR3 sequences, under 6% of them detected once, and 11% sits in the top ten. Sequenced here: PBMCs, sampled at surgery. These receptors originate from a male donor with early-stage non-small cell lung cancer.

This clonotype has more than one count but fewer than ten. The gene calls are TRBV11-2 and TRBJ2-3; D is ambiguous. The CDR3 has 15 residues. V was shortened by 0 bases and J by 1 base, with 8 bases between the two germline ends. CDR1 and CDR2 (germline): SGHAT, FQNNGV. This CDR3 is CASSLDLKGTDTQYF. CDR3 coding DNA: TGTGCCAGCAGCTTAGATCTTAAGGGCACAGATACGCAGTATTTT.

The rearrangement uses TRBV2 and TRBJ2-2, with TRBD2 matching 9 bases. The CDR3 is 15 residues long. Germline V lookup: CDR1 SNHLY, CDR2 FYNNEI. V was pared by 4 bases and J by 2 bases, with 2 bases of the junction left unmatched. The CDR3 nucleotides read TGTGCCAGCAGTGGACTAGCGGTAAACACCGGGGAGCTGTTTTTT. Amino acid sequence: CASSGLAVNTGELFF.

The rearrangement uses TRBV9 and TRBJ2-7; D uncertain. CDR3 length: 15 residues. Trimming pared 4 bases from V and 0 bases from J, leaving 14 bases between. Germline loops: CDR1 SGDLS, CDR2 YYNGEE. In nucleotides, the CDR3 is TGTGCCAGCAGCCCCTCCGCTGCGAGCTCCTACGAGCAGTACTTC. Its protein product is CASSPSAASSYEQYF.

This clonotype was observed many times. The chain has TRBV20-1 and TRBJ2-4; TRBD1 matches 7 bases. CDR3 size: 14 residues. Trimming removed 6 bases from V and 1 base from J; junction bases left unmatched: 6. Germline V gene sequence: CDR1 DFQATT, CDR2 SNEGSKA (reference sequence). CDR3 loop: CSAQTDRAKNIQYF. CDR3 DNA: TGCAGTGCACAAACGGACAGGGCCAAAAACATTCAGTACTTC.

The table lists this clonotype with many counts. The DNA of the CDR3 is TGCAGTGCTAGGCTCTATCAGGAGCAGTTCTTC. Its translation is CSARLYQEQFF. V usage is TRBV20-1 and J usage is TRBJ2-1; no clear D gene. The CDR3 covers 11 residues. The germline V gene encodes CDR1 DFQATT and CDR2 SNEGSKA (reference sequence). The ends were cut back, 3 bases at V and 10 bases at J, with 10 bases in the middle.

There are many counts of this clonotype. The V gene is TRBV5-1, the J gene TRBJ2-3, with a weak D call TRBD2 (5 bases). CDR1 is SGHRS, CDR2 YFSETQ, per germline. This CDR3 comprises 15 residues. V lost 4 bases and J lost 6, with 18 bases in between. The CDR3 nucleotides read TGCGCCAGCAGCAGGGATAGACCGGCGGGCGATACGCAGTATTTT. This encodes CASSRDRPAGDTQYF.

This clonotype was detected ten times or more. This rearrangement joins TRBV7-2 to TRBJ2-2; 9 positions agree with TRBD2. J was trimmed by 6 bases and V by 3 bases; bases with no gene match: 8. The CDR3 extends over 16 amino acids. The germline V gene has CDR1 SGHTA and CDR2 FQGNSA. The CDR3 DNA follows: TGTGCCAGCAGCTTCCCTAGCGGGATAGGTCCCGGGGAGCTGTTTTTT. It yields the protein CASSFPSGIGPGELFF.

This clonotype appeared many times. The CDR3 DNA follows: TGTGCCAGCAGCGTAGGCATTTGGGTAAACACCGGGGAGCTGTTTTTT. It is translated as CASSVGIWVNTGELFF. This rearrangement joins TRBV9 to TRBJ2-2, with unresolved D. CDR3 length: 16 amino acids. CDR1 SGDLS and CDR2 YYNGEE come from the germline V gene. Trimming removed 0 bases at V and 2 bases at J, with 11 bases between. Full variable domain (outside the CDR3, taken from reference TRBV9 and TRBJ2-2): DSGVTQTPKHLITATGQRVTLRCSPRSGDLSVYWYQQSLDQGLQFLIQYYNGEERAKGNILERFSAQQFPDLHSELNLSSLELGDSALYFCASSVGIWVNTGELFFGEGSRLTVL.

This clonotype was counted a few times. This chain connects TRBV7-9 to TRBJ2-4; 7 bases map to TRBD2. The germline gives CDR1 SEHNR, CDR2 FQNEAQ (reference sequence). This CDR3 is 17 amino acids long. J was trimmed by 3 bases and V by 5 bases; bases with no gene match: 13. In DNA, the CDR3 is TGTGCCAGCAGCCCGCGGGGGTTCGCACTGGGCAAAAACATTCAGTACTTC. Translation gives CASSPRGFALGKNIQYF.

This clonotype has ten or more counts. The chain joins TRBV18 to TRBJ1-5; D gene ambiguous. V was shortened by 3 bases and J by 4 bases, with 16 bases between the two germline ends. The CDR3 loop spans 16 amino acids. Germline V gene sequence: CDR1 KGHSH, CDR2 LQKENI. The DNA for the CDR3 is TGTGCCAGCTCACCCGTGGGCGATGCGGTAAATCAGCCCCAGCATTTT. This gives the protein CASSPVGDAVNQPQHF.

This clonotype was seen repeatedly, ten times or more. This chain links TRBV7-6 with TRBJ2-3; D unclear. CDR1 SGHVS and CDR2 FNYEAQ come from the germline V gene. The CDR3 covers 15 residues. Trimming left V 5 bases short and J 0 bases short, with 12 bases between. The CDR3 protein is CASSVDPASTDTQYF. The CDR3 nucleotides are TGTGCCAGCAGCGTAGACCCAGCTAGCACAGATACGCAGTATTTT.

In this sample, this clonotype turned up a few times. The J gene is TRBJ2-7, the V gene TRBV27; the match to TRBD2 covers 16 bases. The CDR3 contains 17 residues. The V and J ends lost 5 bases and 2 bases, in that order; junction bases with no gene match: 6. The V gene's germline CDR1 is MNHEY and CDR2 SMNVEV (reference sequence). The CDR3 region is CASSPAGLAGGAYEQYF. As DNA, the CDR3 is TGTGCCAGCAGTCCGGCGGGACTAGCGGGAGGGGCCTACGAGCAGTACTTC.

This clonotype was observed many times. The V call is TRBV20-1, the J call TRBJ2-5; D is uncertain. Germline V gene data show CDR1 as DFQATT and CDR2 as SNEGSKA (reference sequence). The CDR3 sequence is 15 residues long. Trimming took 5 bases from V and 1 from J, leaving 17 bases between them. The CDR3: CSAVTPGSLQETQYF. CDR3 DNA sequence: TGCAGTGCTGTAACCCCCGGGTCCCTCCAAGAGACCCAGTACTTC.

This clonotype appeared many times. The J gene is TRBJ1-3, the V gene TRBV7-8; D not resolved. Germline assignment: CDR1 SGHVS and CDR2 FQNEAQ. CDR3 length: 12 residues. Trimming removed 11 bases at V and 4 bases at J, with 12 bases between. In DNA, the CDR3 is TGTGCCGGCCGAGGAGACGGAAACACCATATATTTT. It encodes CAGRGDGNTIYF.

This clonotype was seen many times. This rearrangement joins TRBV5-4 to TRBJ1-1, with 8 bases fitting TRBD1. The CDR3 is made up of 12 amino acids. Trimming at V came to 4 bases and at J to 11 bases, leaving 7 bases not matched to a gene. Germline CDR1 reads SGHNT; CDR2 reads YYREEE (reference sequence). The CDR3 spells CASSQGAEKAFF. The CDR3 DNA follows: TGTGCCAGCAGCCAGGGGGCTGAGAAGGCTTTCTTT.

This clonotype was counted at least ten times. The chain carries TRBV4-1 and TRBJ2-2; D gene ambiguous. Germline lookup yields CDR1 MGHRA and CDR2 YSYEKL. This CDR3 has 16 residues. V lost 4 bases to trimming and J lost 2 bases, with 14 bases between them. The CDR3 nucleotides are TGCGCCAGCAGCCCCCCCGTGGGCGGTAACACCGGGGAGCTGTTTTTT. It encodes CASSPPVGGNTGELFF.